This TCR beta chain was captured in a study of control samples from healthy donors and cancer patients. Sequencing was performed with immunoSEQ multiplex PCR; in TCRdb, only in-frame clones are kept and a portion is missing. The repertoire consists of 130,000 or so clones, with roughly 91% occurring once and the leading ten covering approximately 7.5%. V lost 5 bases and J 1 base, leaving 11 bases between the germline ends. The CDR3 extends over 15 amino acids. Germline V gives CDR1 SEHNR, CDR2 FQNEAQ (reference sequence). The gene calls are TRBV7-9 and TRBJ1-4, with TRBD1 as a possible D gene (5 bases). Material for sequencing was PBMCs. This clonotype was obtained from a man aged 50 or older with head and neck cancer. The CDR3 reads CASSPTGVTNEKLFF. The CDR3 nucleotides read TGTGCCAGCAGCCCCACAGGCGTAACTAATGAAAAACTGTTTTTT.